This is a list of T cell receptor beta chains from one sample in a study of T cells in tumors after PD-1 blockade. Only in-frame clones appear in the TCRdb table, and some are missing; sequencing was by immunoSEQ multiplex PCR. The sample has approximately 15,000 clones, 80% to 85% seen once. This specimen consisted of PBMCs, obtained after anti-PD-1 treatment. The source is a human donor with basal cell carcinoma. The CDR3 runs from the conserved cysteine through the conserved F or W. D genes are given only for firm matches. A clone size is listed for some rows: how often the clone was seen (once, few, many), or a class if it is expanded.

D gene | clone size | J gene | V gene | CDR3 DNA | CDR3 protein
- | few | TRBJ1-3 | TRBV15 | TGTGCCACCAGCAGAGTGGGGGGCTCTGGAAACACCATATATTTT | CATSRVGGSGNTIYF
- | medium-sized | TRBJ2-3 | TRBV24-1 | TGTGCCACCAGCCCTGAAGGGATAACAGATACGCAGTATTTT | CATSPEGITDTQYF
TRBD1 | - | TRBJ2-7 | TRBV24-1 | TGTGCCACCAGTCCCGGGACAGGGACCTACGAGCAGTACTTC | CATSPGTGTYEQYF
TRBD1 | - | TRBJ1-1 | TRBV6-1 | TGTGCCAGCCAGGACAGGGGGCTTACTGAAGCTTTCTTT | CASQDRGLTEAFF
- | - | TRBJ2-7 | TRBV27 | TGTGCCAGCAGCCTCTCCGCAGGGTTATCCTACGAGCAGTACTTC | CASSLSAGLSYEQYF
TRBD2 | - | TRBJ2-3 | TRBV5-1 | TGCGCCAGCAGCTTGGAGGTAGCGGGGGGCACAGATACGCAGTATTTT | CASSLEVAGGTDTQYF
- | - | TRBJ1-1 | TRBV28 | TGTGCCAGCAGTGCAACAGGTGAAGCTTTCTTT | CASSATGEAFF
- | - | TRBJ1-6 | TRBV5-4 | TGTGCCAGCAGTCACGGGGGTTCTATATGGGATTCACCCCTCCACTTT | CASSHGGSIWDSPLHF
- | - | TRBJ2-1 | TRBV24-1 | TGTGCCACCAGTGATTTATTTTTAGGGGGAGATGAGCAGTTCTTC | CATSDLFLGGDEQFF
- | - | TRBJ1-2 | TRBV2 | TGTGCCAGCAGTGACAGGGATTATGGCTACACCTTC | CASSDRDYGYTF
TRBD1 | - | TRBJ1-2 | TRBV29-1 | TGCAGCGTTGACACAGGGGCGAGTGGCTACACCTTC | CSVDTGASGYTF
- | - | TRBJ2-7 | TRBV2 | TGTGCCAGCAGTGCCCAAGAGACTATCTTGAGGTTGGAGCAGTACTTC | CASSAQETILRLEQYF
- | once | TRBJ1-6 | TRBV9 | TGTGCCAGCAGCGGGGGGAGCTCCTATAATTCACCCCTCCACTTT | CASSGGSSYNSPLHF
- | - | TRBJ2-3 | TRBV3-1/TRBV3-2 | TGTGCCAGCAGCCATGGGCTGGGGGTGACGCAGTATTTT | CASSHGLGVTQYF
- | - | TRBJ2-2 | TRBV19 | TGTGCCAGTAGTCTGGGGCTTTACGGGGAGCTGTTTTTT | CASSLGLYGELFF
TRBD2 | - | TRBJ2-1 | TRBV19 | TGTGCCAGTAAGGGACTAGCCCCCTCCTACAATGAGCAGTTCTTC | CASKGLAPSYNEQFF
TRBD1 | - | TRBJ2-7 | TRBV6-5 | TGTGCCAGCGTCCGGGACAGGGGGGATTACGAGCAGTACTTC | CASVRDRGDYEQYF
- | few | TRBJ1-5 | TRBV27 | TGTGCCAGCAGTCAAAGCTGGGGGCAGCCCCAGCATTTT | CASSQSWGQPQHF
- | once | TRBJ1-3 | TRBV5-1 | TGCGCCAGCAGCTTGGACAGCGGAAACACCATATATTTT | CASSLDSGNTIYF
- | - | TRBJ2-7 | TRBV5-5 | TGTGCCAGCAGCTTGGCCCTGTGGGGGAAGGACTACGAGCAGTACTTC | CASSLALWGKDYEQYF
- | - | TRBJ2-3 | TRBV5-4 | TGTGCCAGCAGCTTCAGCGGTCTTCCCACAGATACGCAGTATTTT | CASSFSGLPTDTQYF
- | - | TRBJ1-1 | TRBV6-5 | TGTGCCAGCCTTCCCAGGCAAGTTCCGAACACTGAAGCTTTCTTT | CASLPRQVPNTEAFF
- | - | TRBJ1-1 | TRBV6-5 | TGTGCCAGCAGTCAACAGCTCTTGAACACTGAAGCTTTCTTT | CASSQQLLNTEAFF
- | few | TRBJ1-1 | TRBV2 | TGTGCCAGCAGTACTTGGCAGAACACTGAAGCTTTCTTT | CASSTWQNTEAFF
TRBD1 | - | TRBJ1-1 | TRBV6-6 | TGTGCCAGCAGCTCACAGGGGGCGAGGAACACTGAAGCTTTCTTT | CASSSQGARNTEAFF
- | - | TRBJ2-3 | TRBV7-3 | TGTGCCAGCAGCCGACTCGAGAGGAGCCTTAGCACAGATACGCAGTATTTT | CASSRLERSLSTDTQYF
TRBD1 | - | TRBJ1-2 | TRBV12-3/TRBV12-4 | TGTGCCAGCAGGGCGGGACAGGGTGGCTACACCTTC | CASRAGQGGYTF
- | - | TRBJ2-6 | TRBV18 | TGTGCCAGCTCACTGGGGGGCTCTGGGGCCAACGTCCTGACTTTC | CASSLGGSGANVLTF
- | - | TRBJ1-2 | TRBV30 | TGTGCCTGGAGTAGAGGAGGTGACTATGGCTACACCTTC | CAWSRGGDYGYTF
- | - | TRBJ2-1 | TRBV28 | TGTGCCAGCAGTTTGGCAGCGGCCTCCTCCAATGAGCAGTTCTTC | CASSLAAASSNEQFF
- | once | TRBJ1-3 | TRBV1 | TGCACCAGCAGCCAAGATCAAGACAGGGATGGAAACACCATATATTTT | CTSSQDQDRDGNTIYF
- | - | TRBJ2-3 | TRBV25-1 | TGTGCCAGCAGTGAAGGCGGCACAGATACGCAGTATTTT | CASSEGGTDTQYF
- | - | TRBJ2-6 | TRBV2 | TGTGCCAGCAGCGACCCCCCCAGGCTGGGGGCCAACGTCCTGACTTTC | CASSDPPRLGANVLTF
- | - | TRBJ1-1 | TRBV28 | TGTGCCAGCAGTTTGGAAATCGGGGTGACGAACACTGAAGCTTTCTTT | CASSLEIGVTNTEAFF
TRBD1 | - | TRBJ1-5 | TRBV24-1 | TGTGCCGCCCAACAGGGGTTCAATCAGCCCCAGCATTTT | CAAQQGFNQPQHF
- | once | TRBJ1-1 | TRBV12-3/TRBV12-4 | TGTGCCAGCAGCTTCTTAAAGCGGACTGAAGCTTTCTTT | CASSFLKRTEAFF
- | - | TRBJ1-1 | TRBV20-1 | TGCAGTGGGTCCAGGAACACTGAAGCTTTCTTT | CSGSRNTEAFF
- | once | TRBJ2-1 | TRBV9 | TGTGCCAGCAGCGTAGCGGGAGTAACCTACAATGAGCAGTTCTTC | CASSVAGVTYNEQFF
- | - | TRBJ2-7 | TRBV6-5 | TGTGCCAGCAGTTACTCGATCGCGCGTTCTAACGAGCAGTACTTC | CASSYSIARSNEQYF
- | - | TRBJ2-5 | TRBV30 | TGTGCCTGGAGTACAGGGAGGGAGACCCAGTACTTC | CAWSTGRETQYF
TRBD2 | once | TRBJ2-3 | TRBV5-6 | TGTGCCAGCAGACCCGGACTAGCGGGGGGGCATACGCAGTATTTT | CASRPGLAGGHTQYF
- | - | TRBJ2-7 | TRBV14 | TGTGCCAGCAGCAACAGGCCTTCCCGCTACGAGCAGTACTTC | CASSNRPSRYEQYF
TRBD2 | - | TRBJ2-1 | TRBV28 | TGTGCCAGCAGTCTAATCGGGACTAGTTATGAGCAGTTCTTC | CASSLIGTSYEQFF
- | - | TRBJ2-2 | TRBV2 | TGTGCCAGCAGGTCCGGGACTTCCAACACCGGGGAGCTGTTTTTT | CASRSGTSNTGELFF
TRBD2 | - | TRBJ2-1 | TRBV2 | TGTGCCAGCAGGCGACTAGCGGCGGCGGTAAATGAGCAGTTCTTC | CASRRLAAAVNEQFF